Sequencing of this T cell receptor (beta chain) was carried out in a study of blood T cell repertoires in COVID-19. Study information: PBMCs, B-cell-depleted T cells, or T cells were the source of the cDNA or gDNA that made up the material.

Original handling: Estimated nucleated cell counts came from reference gene primer amplification. This table comes from immunoSEQ multiplex PCR, and its TCRdb copy is limited to in-frame clones, with some not included. The DNA gave D and trimming, while V, J and clone size come from that table. The profile covers fewer than 70,000 clones, with around 86% appearing a single time and over 1.1% taken by the ten largest. The CDR3 length is 14 residues. V shed 5 bases and J shed 4 bases, with 12 bases lying between them. Per germline, CDR1 LGHDT and CDR2 YNNKEL (reference sequence). This chain connects TRBV3-1 (or the pseudogene TRBV3-2) to TRBJ1-5, with TRBD1 as a possible D gene (5 bases). The material sequenced was peripheral blood. This receptor was taken from a woman aged 55-69 years with acute or convalescent COVID-19. CDR3 in DNA: TGTGCCAGCAGCTTCGGGGGAAAAAATCAGCCCCAGCATTTT. Translation gives CASSFGGKNQPQHF.